Described below is a single TCR beta chain sequence and its context. In the original processing: From reference gene primer amplification, estimates of nucleated cell counts were derived. Data came from immunoSEQ multiplex PCR; TCRdb stores just in-frame clones and leaves some out. V and J calls and clone size are given by that table; D and trimming were obtained from the DNA. This sample yields about 220,000 clones, of which 80% to 90% are seen a single time; nearly 20% belongs to the top ten. This specimen comes from a study of blood T cell repertoires in COVID-19. At the level of the study: Acute and convalescent COVID-19 specimens originated in the United States, Italy and Spain.

Germline V CDR1 and CDR2: SGHVS, FQNEAQ. This CDR3 has 14 amino acids. Trimming left V 3 bases short and J 7 bases short, with 15 bases between. The rearrangement joins TRBV7-8 to TRBJ1-2; D gene ambiguous. This receptor was taken from a man aged 25-40 years with active or convalescent COVID-19. Sequencing used peripheral blood. The CDR3 DNA is TGTGCCAGCAGCTTGGCTATAGTGGGAGGTGGCTACACCTTC. Residues: CASSLAIVGGGYTF.